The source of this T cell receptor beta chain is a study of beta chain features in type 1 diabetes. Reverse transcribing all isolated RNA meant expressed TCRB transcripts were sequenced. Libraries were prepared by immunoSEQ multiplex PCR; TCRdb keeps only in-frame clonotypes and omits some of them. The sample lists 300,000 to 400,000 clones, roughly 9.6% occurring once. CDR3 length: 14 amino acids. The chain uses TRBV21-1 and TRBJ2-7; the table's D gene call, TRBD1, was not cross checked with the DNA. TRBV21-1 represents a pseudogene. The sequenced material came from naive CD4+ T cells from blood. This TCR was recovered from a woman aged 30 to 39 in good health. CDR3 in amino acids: CASSSTVPSYEQYF. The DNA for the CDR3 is TGTGCCAGCAGCAGTACAGTTCCCTCCTACGAGCAGTACTTC.